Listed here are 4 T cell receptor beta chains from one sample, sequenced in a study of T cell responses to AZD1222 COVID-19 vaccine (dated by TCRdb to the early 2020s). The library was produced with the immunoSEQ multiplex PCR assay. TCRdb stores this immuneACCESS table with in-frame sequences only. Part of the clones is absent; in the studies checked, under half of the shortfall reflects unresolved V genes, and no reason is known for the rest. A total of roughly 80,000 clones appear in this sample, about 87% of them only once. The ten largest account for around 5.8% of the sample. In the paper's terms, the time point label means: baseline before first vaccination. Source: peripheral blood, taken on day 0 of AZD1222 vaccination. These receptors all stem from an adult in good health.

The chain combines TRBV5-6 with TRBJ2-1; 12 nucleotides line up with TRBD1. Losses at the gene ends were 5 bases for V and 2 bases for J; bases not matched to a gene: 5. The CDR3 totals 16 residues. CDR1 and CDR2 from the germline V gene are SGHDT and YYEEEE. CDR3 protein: CASSVRDRGPYNEQFF. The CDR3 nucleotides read TGTGCCAGCAGTGTCCGGGACAGGGGGCCCTACAATGAGCAGTTCTTC.

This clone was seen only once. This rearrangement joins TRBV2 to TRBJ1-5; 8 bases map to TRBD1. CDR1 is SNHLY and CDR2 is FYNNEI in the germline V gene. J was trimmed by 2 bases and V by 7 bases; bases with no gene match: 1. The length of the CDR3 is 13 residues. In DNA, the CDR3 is TGTGCCAGCATGGACAGGGGCAATCAGCCCCAGCATTTT. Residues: CASMDRGNQPQHF.

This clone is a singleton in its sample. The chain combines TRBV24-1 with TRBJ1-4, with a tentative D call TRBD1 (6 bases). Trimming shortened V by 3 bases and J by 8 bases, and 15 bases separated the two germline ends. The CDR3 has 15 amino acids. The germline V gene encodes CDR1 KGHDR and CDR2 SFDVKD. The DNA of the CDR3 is TGTGCCACCAGTGATAATACAGGGATTGGAGAAAAACTGTTTTTT. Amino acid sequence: CATSDNTGIGEKLFF.

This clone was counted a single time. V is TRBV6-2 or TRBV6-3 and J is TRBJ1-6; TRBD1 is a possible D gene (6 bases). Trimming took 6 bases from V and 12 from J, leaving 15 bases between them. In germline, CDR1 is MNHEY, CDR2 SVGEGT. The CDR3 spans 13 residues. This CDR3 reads CASSKQGTVPLHF. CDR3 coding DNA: TGTGCCAGCAGCAAACAGGGAACTGTACCCCTCCACTTT.